This TCR beta chain is drawn from a study of identical twins. TCRdb fed the 5' RACE reads into MiXCR, producing one record per CDR3 protein. The sample holds approximately 670,000 distinct CDR3 sequences, less than 7% seen once. Trimming took off 3 bases at V and 7 bases at J, with 7 bases between the two ends. The CDR3 consists of 12 residues. This clonotype was counted ten times or more. The clonotype comes from a man between 18 and 35 years old in good health. The sample consisted of naive T cells sorted from blood. J is TRBJ2-1 and V is TRBV12-3 or TRBV12-4, with D unclear. The CDR3 DNA reads as TGTGCCAGCAGTTTTATGAGGAATGAGCAGTTCTTC. Protein: CASSFMRNEQFF.